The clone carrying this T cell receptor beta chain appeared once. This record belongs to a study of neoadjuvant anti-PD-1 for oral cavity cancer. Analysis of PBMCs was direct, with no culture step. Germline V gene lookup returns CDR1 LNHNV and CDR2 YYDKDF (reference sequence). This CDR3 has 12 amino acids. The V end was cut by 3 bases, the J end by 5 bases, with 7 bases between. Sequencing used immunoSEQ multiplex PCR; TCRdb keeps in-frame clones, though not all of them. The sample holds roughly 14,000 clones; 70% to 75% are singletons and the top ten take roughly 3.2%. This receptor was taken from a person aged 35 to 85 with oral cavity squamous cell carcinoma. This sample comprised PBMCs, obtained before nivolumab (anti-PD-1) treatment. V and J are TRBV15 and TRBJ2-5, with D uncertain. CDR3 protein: CATSRAAETQYF. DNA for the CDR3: TGTGCCACCAGCAGGGCCGCGGAGACCCAGTACTTC. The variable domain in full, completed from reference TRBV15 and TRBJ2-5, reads DAMVIQNPRYQVTQFGKPVTLSCSQTLNHNVMYWYQQKSSQAPKLLFHYYDKDFNNEADTPDNFQSRRPNTSFCFLDIRSPGLGDTAMYLCATSRAAETQYFGPGTRLLVL.